Below are 27 T cell receptor beta chains sequenced from a single sample in a study of blood T cells in healthy people across ages. It was with a sample-barcoded 5' primer and a J-beta primer mix that a second PCR of roughly 7 to 12 cycles was run. TCRdb re-analysed the 5' RACE reads in MiXCR, keeping a single row per CDR3 protein. Of approximately 800,000 distinct CDR3 sequences detected, approximately 25% appear once; the ten largest clones hold 3% to 4%. These records were also assigned to another study, of T cells of mothers and their children.

Sequenced input: blood. The receptors were sampled from a boy aged 5-17 years in good health.

A single count supports this clonotype. Germline and junction disagree at one end, which may indicate a read error. The rearrangement uses TRBV28 and TRBJ2-7; TRBD2 agrees at 9 bases. Germline loops: CDR1 MDHEN, CDR2 SYDVKM. The CDR3 has 15 residues. The CDR3 nucleotides are TGTGCCTGCAGTTTACGGGCTAGCGGGGCCCATGAGCAGTACTTC. Its translation: CACSLRASGAHEQYF.

The V call is TRBV3-1, the J call TRBJ2-1; 10 bases are a match to TRBD1. The CDR3 runs 14 residues. CDR1 LGHDT and CDR2 YNNKEL come from the germline V gene (reference sequence). V lost 3 bases to trimming and J lost 9 bases; unmatched junction nucleotides: 5. The CDR3 reads CASSQMTGGGEQFF. The CDR3 DNA reads TGTGCCAGCAGCCAGATGACAGGGGGCGGTGAGCAGTTCTTC.

The CDR3 spells CRSRGRNTEAFF. The CDR3 nucleotides are TGCAGATCGCGGGGGCGAAACACTGAAGCTTTCTTT. The chain has TRBV20-1 and TRBJ1-1, with D possibly matching TRBD1 (6 bases). The CDR3 consists of 12 residues. Per germline, CDR1 DFQATT and CDR2 SNEGSKA (reference sequence).

This chain joins TRBV4-1 and TRBJ2-3; weak D call: TRBD1 (6 bases). CDR3 length: 15 amino acids. V dropped 3 bases and J dropped 3 bases, with 13 bases sitting between them. Germline CDR1 is MGHRA and CDR2 is YSYEKL. CDR3 amino acids: CASSHPVRGTDTQYF. In DNA form, the CDR3 reads TGCGCCAGCAGCCACCCAGTGAGGGGGACAGATACGCAGTATTTT.

This clonotype was picked up many times. The chain combines TRBV5-1 with TRBJ1-1, with D unresolved. V was cut by 0 bases and J by 1 base, with 7 bases left in between. This CDR3 contains 14 residues. Per germline, CDR1 SGHRS and CDR2 YFSETQ. Here the CDR3 DNA reads TGCGCCAGCAGCTTGGGCAAGGCGAACACTGAAGCTTTCTTT. It is translated as CASSLGKANTEAFF. The full variable domain, completed using reference TRBV5-1 and TRBJ1-1, is KAGVTQTPRYLIKTRGQQVTLSCSPISGHRSVSWYQQTPGQGLQFLFEYFSETQRNKGNFPGRFSGRQFSNSRSEMNVSTLELGDSALYLCASSLGKANTEAFFGQGTRLTVV.

A few counts support this clonotype. J is TRBJ2-5 and V is TRBV9; 7 bases are shared with TRBD1. Judging by the DNA end, TRBJ2-7 fits better; the J call may be wrong. The V gene's germline CDR1 is SGDLS and CDR2 YYNGEE. The CDR3 spans 13 residues. The CDR3, as DNA: TGTGCCAGCAGCGTAGTGACAGGGACCGAGCAGTACTTC. Encoded protein: CASSVVTGTEQYF.

This clonotype was found a few times. V is TRBV4-3 and J is TRBJ1-2, with D unclear. The CDR3 is 15 residues long. Germline lookup yields CDR1 LGHNA and CDR2 YSLEER. Trimming cost V 0 bases and J 4 bases, with 12 bases left between them. The CDR3 reads CASSQDIGLPYGYTF. DNA of the CDR3: TGCGCCAGCAGCCAAGATATAGGATTACCCTATGGCTACACCTTC.

This clonotype has only a few counts. The CDR3 sequence is CATSRAGDTDTQYF. In nucleotides, the CDR3 is TGTGCCACGAGCCGAGCCGGGGACACAGATACGCAGTATTTT. This chain links TRBV10-3 with TRBJ2-3; D perhaps matches TRBD2 (5 bases). CDR1 and CDR2 from the germline V gene are ENHRY and SYGVKD. V lost 10 bases and J lost 2, with 16 bases in between. This CDR3 region has 14 residues.

This chain links TRBV4-2 with TRBJ2-1; maybe TRBD2 (5 bases). The CDR3 is 16 residues long. Looked up from germline, CDR1 is LGHNA and CDR2 is YNFKEQ. V gave up 0 bases and J gave up 6 bases, with 15 bases separating them. CDR3 protein: CASSQEKATLANEQFF. The CDR3 nucleotides read TGTGCCAGCAGCCAAGAAAAGGCAACTCTAGCCAATGAGCAGTTCTTC.

CDR3 amino acids: CATSREGVGSNQPQHF. CDR3 nucleotides: TGTGCCACCAGCAGAGAGGGAGTAGGTAGCAATCAGCCCCAGCATTTT. The chain couples TRBV15 to TRBJ1-5, with D hard to call. The CDR3 consists of 16 residues. The germline V and J ends were trimmed by 0 bases and 0 bases, with 9 bases remaining between them. The germline CDR1 and CDR2 sequences are LNHNV and YYDKDF (reference sequence).

The CDR3 DNA follows: TGCAGTGCTTACGACTGGGGGGAAAACATTCAGTACTTC. Amino acids: CSAYDWGENIQYF. The chain has TRBV20-1 and TRBJ2-4, with D perhaps matching TRBD2 (6 bases). Germline V lookup: CDR1 DFQATT, CDR2 SNEGSKA (reference sequence). V was shortened by 5 bases and J by 5 bases, with 13 bases between the two germline ends. CDR3 length: 13 amino acids.

This clonotype came up a few times. The rearrangement uses TRBV3-1 and TRBJ1-6; D uncertain. V was clipped by 1 base and J by 10 bases, with 11 bases between them. Germline values: CDR1 LGHDT, CDR2 YNNKEL (reference sequence). This CDR3 region has 14 residues. The DNA of the CDR3 is TGTGCCAGCAGCCAAGCCTTACACTCGTCACCCCTCCACTTT. It yields the protein CASSQALHSSPLHF.

In the case of this clonotype: Relative to the germline gene, one junction end is altered; a read error may explain this. The rearrangement uses TRBV7-9 and TRBJ1-2, with a possible D match to TRBD1 (5 bases). Per germline, CDR1 SEHNR and CDR2 FQNEAQ (reference sequence). The CDR3 has 13 amino acids. The CDR3 loop reads CASSLVGAYGYTF. The CDR3 DNA reads TGCGCCAGCAGCTTGGTCGGGGCCTATGGCTACACCTTC.

The chain is built from TRBV25-1 and TRBJ1-4; no firm D call. V was cut by 7 bases and J by 8 bases, with 11 bases left in between. The CDR3 consists of 12 residues. Germline-derived CDR1 and CDR2 are MGHDK and SYGVNS. In nucleotides, the CDR3 is TGTGCCAGCACTCGATTCGAGGAAAAACTGTTTTTT. This gives the protein CASTRFEEKLFF.

In DNA, the CDR3 is TGTGCCAGCAGTGGCACCCCGAGCTCCTACGAGCAGTACTTC. Encoded protein: CASSGTPSSYEQYF. The V gene is TRBV2, the J gene TRBJ2-7; D is unresolved. This CDR3 spans 14 amino acids. V gave up 4 bases and J gave up 0 bases, with 10 bases separating them. CDR1 is SNHLY, CDR2 FYNNEI, per germline.

The CDR3 here is CASSVWNQQFF. DNA for the CDR3: TGTGCCAGCAGTGTATGGAACCAGCAGTTCTTC. The rearrangement uses TRBV12-3 or TRBV12-4 and TRBJ2-5; D ambiguous. The end of the DNA fits TRBJ2-1 better, so the J call may be wrong. This CDR3 region has 11 residues.

This clonotype appeared a few times. The V call is TRBV7-9, the J call TRBJ2-5, with 8 bases lining up with TRBD1. The CDR3 covers 16 residues. Losses at the gene ends were 0 bases for V and 4 bases for J; bases not matched to a gene: 7. Germline-derived CDR1 and CDR2 are SEHNR and FQNEAQ (reference sequence). The CDR3 loop reads CASSLAQGQGGETQYF. The CDR3 DNA sequence: TGTGCCAGCAGCTTAGCCCAAGGACAGGGAGGAGAGACCCAGTACTTC.

V gene TRBV28 combines with J gene TRBJ2-5, with unresolved D. CDR1 and CDR2 from the germline V gene are MDHEN and SYDVKM. The CDR3 is made up of 15 amino acids. Trimming cost V 3 bases and J 5 bases, with 16 bases left between them. CDR3 DNA: TGTGCCAGCAGTTTGGCCGGCAGGCTGGGGGAGACCCAGTACTTC. It translates to CASSLAGRLGETQYF.

The rearrangement joins TRBV12-3 or TRBV12-4 to TRBJ2-5, with 10 bases lining up with TRBD1. The DNA end is a closer match to TRBJ2-7, so the J assignment may be wrong. The CDR3 is made up of 13 amino acids. The chain's CDR3 is CASSSGQGVEQYF. In DNA form, the CDR3 reads TGTGCCAGCAGTTCCGGACAGGGGGTCGAGCAGTACTTC.

In its sample, this clonotype was seen a few times. This CDR3 is CASSQAVAGGLEETQYF. CDR3 nucleotides: TGCGCCAGCAGCCAAGCTGTAGCGGGGGGACTCGAAGAGACCCAGTACTTC. The chain couples TRBV4-3 to TRBJ2-5; TRBD2 aligns across 10 bases. After removal of 1 base from V and 3 bases from J, the junction contained 8 bases not matched to a gene. The germline V gene encodes CDR1 LGHNA and CDR2 YSLEER. The CDR3 length is 17 residues.

The chain has TRBV2 and TRBJ2-1; 7 positions match TRBD2. From germline, CDR1 is SNHLY and CDR2 FYNNEI. The trim removed 3 bases at V and 7 bases at J, leaving 9 bases unmatched. The CDR3 spans 15 residues. The CDR3 DNA follows: TGTGCCAGCAGTGAGGCTAGCGGACCATGGAATGAGCAGTTCTTC. As protein: CASSEASGPWNEQFF.

The rearrangement uses TRBV7-2 and TRBJ1-2; perhaps TRBD1 as D (6 bases). The length of the CDR3 is 15 residues. Germline values: CDR1 SGHTA, CDR2 FQGNSA. V lost 5 bases and J 7 bases, leaving 20 bases between the germline ends. In DNA, the CDR3 is TGTGCCAGCAGCCGCGGCGGGGGCTTCTCTTCTGGCTACACCTTC. Encoded protein: CASSRGGGFSSGYTF.

V is TRBV15 and J is TRBJ1-2; D is undetermined. Between the trimmed V and J ends, which lost 0 bases and 7 bases, there was a span of 3 bases. The CDR3 contains 11 residues. Germline V gene sequence: CDR1 LNHNV, CDR2 YYDKDF (reference sequence). CDR3 sequence: CATSRDGGYTF. DNA for the CDR3: TGTGCCACCAGCAGAGATGGTGGCTACACCTTC.

In this sample, this clonotype turned up a few times. This chain connects TRBV27 to TRBJ1-5, with D unresolved. The CDR3 is 13 residues long. V shed 6 bases and J shed 4 bases, with 10 bases lying between them. Germline V gene data show CDR1 as MNHEY and CDR2 as SMNVEV (reference sequence). The chain's CDR3 is CASSTNRNQPQHF. In DNA, the CDR3 is TGTGCCAGCAGCACCAACAGAAATCAGCCCCAGCATTTT.

This clonotype came up many times. The genes are TRBV7-9 and TRBJ1-6; D uncertain. The CDR3 is 18 amino acids. Trimming pared 5 bases from V and 0 bases from J, leaving 17 bases between. Germline CDR1 is SEHNR and CDR2 is FQNEAQ (reference sequence). CDR3 nucleotides: TGTGCCAGCAGCCCCTCCCGGACGGGGAGCTCCTATAATTCACCCCTCCACTTT. Translation gives CASSPSRTGSSYNSPLHF. Full variable domain (remainder filled in from reference TRBV7-9 and TRBJ1-6): DTGVSQNPRHKITKRGQNVTFRCDPISEHNRLYWYRQTLGQGPEFLTYFQNEAQLEKSRLLSDRFSAERPKGSFSTLEIQRTEQGDSAMYLCASSPSRTGSSYNSPLHFGNGTRLTVT.

This clonotype turned up a few times. The chain recombines TRBV7-2 with TRBJ1-5; TRBD1 might be the D (5 bases). CDR3 size: 15 residues. Germline lookup yields CDR1 SGHTA and CDR2 FQGNSA. V was trimmed by 5 bases and J by 3 bases, leaving 14 bases between them. CDR3 in amino acids: CASSPGGGDNQPQHF. The DNA for the CDR3 is TGTGCCAGCAGCCCTGGGGGGGGGGACAATCAGCCCCAGCATTTT.

This clonotype occurred once. This chain joins TRBV4-3 and TRBJ2-5, with D perhaps TRBD2 (5 bases). With 0 bases removed from V and 8 bases from J, the gap between germline ends came to 13 bases. This CDR3 has 14 residues. Germline lookup yields CDR1 LGHNA and CDR2 YSLEER. The CDR3 reads CASSQDSRTETQYF. The DNA of the CDR3 is TGCGCCAGCAGCCAAGATAGCCGGACTGAAACCCAGTACTTC.